The clone carrying this TCR beta chain was counted once. Its antigen remains unidentified. The study ran its PCR with 60 Vbeta and 13 Jbeta primers. Profiled with immunoSEQ multiplex PCR; TCRdb holds only in-frame clones, not every one. The data hold hundreds of thousands of clones, with approximately 79% observed a single time. This record belongs to a study of cytomegalovirus exposure and HLA in healthy donors. For the study at large: In an early release, HLA-typed donors contributed roughly 85 million unique TCR sequences.

Germline V gene lookup returns CDR1 GTSNPN and CDR2 SVGIG (reference sequence). The CDR3 totals 16 residues. J was trimmed by 8 bases and V by 7 bases; bases with no gene match: 20. Donors were nominally healthy when sampled, though unrecorded immune exposures were likely. Notes on the study in general: Common viral pathogens seemed to be connected with several of the most significant clusters, according to a later analysis.

The sequencing sample was made of PBMCs. This clonotype originated in a girl aged 2-10 years in good health and CMV-seronegative. The chain combines TRBV30 with TRBJ2-1; 7 bases fit TRBD2. CDR3 DNA sequence: TGTGCCTCTGCTTCGGGGAGGGCCCATTCGATCCATGAGCAGTTCTTC. It codes for CASASGRAHSIHEQFF.